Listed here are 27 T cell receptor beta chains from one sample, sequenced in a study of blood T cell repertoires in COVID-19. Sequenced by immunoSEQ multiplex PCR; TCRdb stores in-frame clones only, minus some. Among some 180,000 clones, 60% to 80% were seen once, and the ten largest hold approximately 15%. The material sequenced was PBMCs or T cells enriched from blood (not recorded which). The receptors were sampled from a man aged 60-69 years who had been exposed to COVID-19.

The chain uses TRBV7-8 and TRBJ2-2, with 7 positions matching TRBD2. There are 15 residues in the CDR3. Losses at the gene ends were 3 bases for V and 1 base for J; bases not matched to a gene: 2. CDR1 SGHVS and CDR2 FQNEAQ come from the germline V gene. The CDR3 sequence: CASSFSGENTGELFF. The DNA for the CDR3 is TGTGCCAGCAGCTTCAGCGGGGAGAACACCGGGGAGCTGTTTTTT.

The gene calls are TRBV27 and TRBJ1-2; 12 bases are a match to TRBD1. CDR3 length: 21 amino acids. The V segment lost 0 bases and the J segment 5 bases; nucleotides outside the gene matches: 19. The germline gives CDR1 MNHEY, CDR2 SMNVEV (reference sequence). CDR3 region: CASSLSIGGRSGTGGRYGYTF. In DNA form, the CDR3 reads TGTGCCAGCAGTTTATCGATTGGAGGTAGATCCGGGACAGGGGGCCGGTATGGCTACACCTTC.

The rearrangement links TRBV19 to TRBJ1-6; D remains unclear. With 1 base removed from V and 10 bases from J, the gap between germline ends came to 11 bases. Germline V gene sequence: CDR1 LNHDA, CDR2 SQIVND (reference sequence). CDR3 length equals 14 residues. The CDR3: CASSIGGSSSPLHF. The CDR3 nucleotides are TGTGCCAGTAGTATAGGTGGGTCTAGCTCACCCCTCCACTTT.

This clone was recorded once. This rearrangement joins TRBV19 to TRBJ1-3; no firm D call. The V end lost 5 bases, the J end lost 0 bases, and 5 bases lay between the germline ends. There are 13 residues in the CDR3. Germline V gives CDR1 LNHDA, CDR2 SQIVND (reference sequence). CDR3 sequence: CASSFNSGNTIYF. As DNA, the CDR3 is TGTGCCAGTAGTTTTAACTCTGGAAACACCATATATTTT. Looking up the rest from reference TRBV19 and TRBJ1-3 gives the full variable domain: DGGITQSPKYLFRKEGQNVTLSCEQNLNHDAMYWYRQDPGQGLRLIYYSQIVNDFQKGDIAEGYSVSREKKESFPLTVTSAQKNPTAFYLCASSFNSGNTIYFGEGSWLTVV.

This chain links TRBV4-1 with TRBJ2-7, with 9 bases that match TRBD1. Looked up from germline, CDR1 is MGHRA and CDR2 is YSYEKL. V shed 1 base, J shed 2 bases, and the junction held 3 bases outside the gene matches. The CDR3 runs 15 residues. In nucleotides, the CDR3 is TGCGCCAGCAGCCAAGGGACAGGGGCCCCCTACGAGCAGTACTTC. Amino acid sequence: CASSQGTGAPYEQYF.

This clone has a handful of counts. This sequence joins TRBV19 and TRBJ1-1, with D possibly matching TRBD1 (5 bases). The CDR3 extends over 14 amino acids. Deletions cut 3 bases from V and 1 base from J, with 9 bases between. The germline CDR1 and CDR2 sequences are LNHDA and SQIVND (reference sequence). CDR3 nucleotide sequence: TGTGCCAGTAGTATTAGGGGCAAGAACACTGAAGCTTTCTTT. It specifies CASSIRGKNTEAFF.

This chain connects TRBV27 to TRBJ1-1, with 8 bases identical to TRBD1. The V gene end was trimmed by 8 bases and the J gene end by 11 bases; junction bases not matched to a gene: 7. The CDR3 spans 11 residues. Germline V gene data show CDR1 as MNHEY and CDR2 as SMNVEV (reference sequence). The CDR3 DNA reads TGTGCCAGCGGCCTAACAGGGGGGGCTTTCTTT. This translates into CASGLTGGAFF.

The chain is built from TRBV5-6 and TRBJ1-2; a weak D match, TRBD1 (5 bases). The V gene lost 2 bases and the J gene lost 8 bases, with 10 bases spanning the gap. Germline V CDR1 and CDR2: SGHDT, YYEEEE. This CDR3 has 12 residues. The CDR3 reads CASSLAQGGYTF. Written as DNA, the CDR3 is TGTGCCAGCAGCTTAGCCCAGGGAGGCTACACCTTC.

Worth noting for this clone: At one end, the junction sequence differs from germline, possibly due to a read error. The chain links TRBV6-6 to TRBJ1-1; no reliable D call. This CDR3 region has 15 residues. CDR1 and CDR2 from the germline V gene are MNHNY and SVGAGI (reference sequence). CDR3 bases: TGTGCCAGCACCTCACTCGGACTAAGGAACGCTGAAGCTTTCTTT. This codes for CASTSLGLRNAEAFF.

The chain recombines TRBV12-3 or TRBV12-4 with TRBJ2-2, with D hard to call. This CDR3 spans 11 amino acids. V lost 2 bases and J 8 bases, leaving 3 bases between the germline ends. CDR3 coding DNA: TGTGCCAGCAGTTTACGGGGGGAGCTGTTTTTT. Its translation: CASSLRGELFF.

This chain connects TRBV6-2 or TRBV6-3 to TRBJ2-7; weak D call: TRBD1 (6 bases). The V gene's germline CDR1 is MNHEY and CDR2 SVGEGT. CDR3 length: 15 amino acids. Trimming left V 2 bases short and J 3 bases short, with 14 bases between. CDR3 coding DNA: TGTGCCAGCAGTTACAGACAGGAGTACGACTACGAGCAGTACTTC. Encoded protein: CASSYRQEYDYEQYF.

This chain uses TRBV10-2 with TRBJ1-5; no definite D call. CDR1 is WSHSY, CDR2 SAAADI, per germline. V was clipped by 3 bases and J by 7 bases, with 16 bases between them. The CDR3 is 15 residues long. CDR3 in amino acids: CASSDRQFSFQPQHF. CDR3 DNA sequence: TGCGCCAGCAGTGATCGTCAGTTTTCTTTCCAGCCCCAGCATTTT.

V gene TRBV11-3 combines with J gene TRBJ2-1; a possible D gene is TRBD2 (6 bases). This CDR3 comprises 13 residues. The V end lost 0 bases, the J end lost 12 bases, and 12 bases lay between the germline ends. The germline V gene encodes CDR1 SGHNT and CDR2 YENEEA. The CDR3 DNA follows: TGTGCCAGCAGCTTAGAGACTAGTTCACGGCAGTTCTTC. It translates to CASSLETSSRQFF.

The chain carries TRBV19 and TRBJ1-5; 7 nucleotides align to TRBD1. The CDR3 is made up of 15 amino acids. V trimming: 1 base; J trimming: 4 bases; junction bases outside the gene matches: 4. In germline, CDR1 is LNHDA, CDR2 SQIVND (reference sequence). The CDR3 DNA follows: TGTGCCAGTAGTATAGGTGCGACAGGGAATCAGCCCCAGCATTTT. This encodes CASSIGATGNQPQHF. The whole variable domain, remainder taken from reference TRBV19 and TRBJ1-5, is DGGITQSPKYLFRKEGQNVTLSCEQNLNHDAMYWYRQDPGQGLRLIYYSQIVNDFQKGDIAEGYSVSREKKESFPLTVTSAQKNPTAFYLCASSIGATGNQPQHFGDGTRLSIL.

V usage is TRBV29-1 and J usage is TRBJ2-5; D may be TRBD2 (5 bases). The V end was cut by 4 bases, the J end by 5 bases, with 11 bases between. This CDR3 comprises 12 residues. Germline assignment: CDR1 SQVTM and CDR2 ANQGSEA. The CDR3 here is CSVGAGSETQYF. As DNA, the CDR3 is TGCAGCGTTGGGGCGGGTTCGGAGACCCAGTACTTC. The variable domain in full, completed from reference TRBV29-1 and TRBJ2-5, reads SAVISQKPSRDICQRGTSLTIQCQVDSQVTMMFWYRQQPGQSLTLIATANQGSEATYESGFVIDKFPISRPNLTFSTLTVSNMSPEDSSIYLCSVGAGSETQYFGPGTRLLVL.

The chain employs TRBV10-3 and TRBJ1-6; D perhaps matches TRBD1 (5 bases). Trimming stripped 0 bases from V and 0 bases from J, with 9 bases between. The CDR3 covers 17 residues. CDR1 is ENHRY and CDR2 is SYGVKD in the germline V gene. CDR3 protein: CAISESQGSSYNSPLHF. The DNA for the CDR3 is TGTGCCATCAGTGAGTCTCAGGGAAGCTCCTATAATTCACCCCTCCACTTT.

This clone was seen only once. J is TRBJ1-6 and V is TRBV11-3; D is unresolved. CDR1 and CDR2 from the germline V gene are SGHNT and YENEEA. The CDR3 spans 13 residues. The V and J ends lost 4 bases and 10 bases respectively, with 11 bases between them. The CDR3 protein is CASSSNVGSPLHF. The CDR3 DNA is TGTGCCAGCAGCTCCAACGTGGGCTCACCCCTCCACTTT.

CDR3 sequence: CASSYGTSGAAGIQYF. CDR3 DNA sequence: TGTGCCAGCAGCTACGGGACTAGCGGGGCCGCGGGCATTCAGTACTTC. The chain recombines TRBV6-5 with TRBJ2-4; 13 bases are shared with TRBD2. The ends lost 6 bases at V and 9 bases at J; junction bases unmatched: 11. CDR1 is MNHEY and CDR2 is SVGAGI in the germline V gene. CDR3 size: 16 residues.

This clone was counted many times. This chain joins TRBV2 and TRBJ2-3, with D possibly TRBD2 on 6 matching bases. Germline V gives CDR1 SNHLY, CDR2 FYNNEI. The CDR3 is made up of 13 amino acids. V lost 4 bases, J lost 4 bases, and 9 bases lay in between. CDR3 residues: CASSGLVPDTQYF. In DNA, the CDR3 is TGTGCCAGCAGTGGACTAGTCCCAGATACGCAGTATTTT.

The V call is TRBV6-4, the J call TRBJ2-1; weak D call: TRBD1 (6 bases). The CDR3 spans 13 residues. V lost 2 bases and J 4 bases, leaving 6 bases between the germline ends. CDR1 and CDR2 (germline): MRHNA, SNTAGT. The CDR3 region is CASSDTGYNEQFF. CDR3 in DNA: TGTGCCAGCAGTGACACAGGGTACAATGAGCAGTTCTTC.

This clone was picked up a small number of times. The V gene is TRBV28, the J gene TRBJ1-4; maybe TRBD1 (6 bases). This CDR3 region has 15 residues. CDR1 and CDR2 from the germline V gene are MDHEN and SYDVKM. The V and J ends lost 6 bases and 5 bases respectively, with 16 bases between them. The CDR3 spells CASSEAGGPNEKLFF. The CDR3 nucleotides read TGTGCCAGCAGCGAAGCCGGGGGGCCAAATGAAAAACTGTTTTTT.

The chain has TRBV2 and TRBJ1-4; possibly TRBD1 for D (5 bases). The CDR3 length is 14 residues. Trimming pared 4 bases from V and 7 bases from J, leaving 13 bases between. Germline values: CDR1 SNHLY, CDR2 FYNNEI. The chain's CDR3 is CASSARWGSEKLFF. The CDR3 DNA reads TGTGCCAGCAGTGCACGTTGGGGCAGTGAAAAACTGTTTTTT.

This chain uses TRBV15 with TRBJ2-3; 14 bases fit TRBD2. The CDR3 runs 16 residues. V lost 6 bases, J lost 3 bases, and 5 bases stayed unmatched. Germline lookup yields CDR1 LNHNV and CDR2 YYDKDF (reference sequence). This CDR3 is CATSPGTSGRTDTQYF. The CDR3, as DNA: TGTGCCACCAGTCCCGGGACTAGCGGGAGAACAGATACGCAGTATTTT.

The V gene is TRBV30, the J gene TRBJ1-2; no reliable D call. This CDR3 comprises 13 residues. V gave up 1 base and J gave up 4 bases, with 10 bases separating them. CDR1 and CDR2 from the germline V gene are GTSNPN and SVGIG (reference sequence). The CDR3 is CAWSEALSYGYTF. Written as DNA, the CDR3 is TGTGCCTGGAGTGAAGCGTTGTCCTATGGCTACACCTTC.

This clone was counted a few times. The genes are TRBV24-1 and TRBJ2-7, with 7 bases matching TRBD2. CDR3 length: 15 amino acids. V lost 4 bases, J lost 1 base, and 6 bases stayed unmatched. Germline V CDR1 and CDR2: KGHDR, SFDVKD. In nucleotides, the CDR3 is TGTGCCACCAGTGACCCACGGACTAGTTCCTACGAGCAGTACTTC. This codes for CATSDPRTSSYEQYF.

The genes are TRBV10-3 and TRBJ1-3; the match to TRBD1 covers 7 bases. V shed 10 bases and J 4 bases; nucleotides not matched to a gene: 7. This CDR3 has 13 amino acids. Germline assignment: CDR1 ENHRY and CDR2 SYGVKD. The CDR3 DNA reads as TGTGCCACCGCACAGACAGGGGGAAACACCATATATTTT. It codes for CATAQTGGNTIYF.

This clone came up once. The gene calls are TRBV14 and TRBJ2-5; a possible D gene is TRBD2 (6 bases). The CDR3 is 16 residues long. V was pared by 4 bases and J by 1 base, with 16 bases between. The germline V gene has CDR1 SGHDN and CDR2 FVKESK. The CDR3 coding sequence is TGTGCCAGCAGCCGCGAGGCGGAAGCGGGCCAAGAGACCCAGTACTTC. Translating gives CASSREAEAGQETQYF. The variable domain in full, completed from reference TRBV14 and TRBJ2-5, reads EAGVTQFPSHSVIEKGQTVTLRCDPISGHDNLYWYRRVMGKEIKFLLHFVKESKQDESGMPNNRFLAERTGGTYSTLKVQPAELEDSGVYFCASSREAEAGQETQYFGPGTRLLVL.